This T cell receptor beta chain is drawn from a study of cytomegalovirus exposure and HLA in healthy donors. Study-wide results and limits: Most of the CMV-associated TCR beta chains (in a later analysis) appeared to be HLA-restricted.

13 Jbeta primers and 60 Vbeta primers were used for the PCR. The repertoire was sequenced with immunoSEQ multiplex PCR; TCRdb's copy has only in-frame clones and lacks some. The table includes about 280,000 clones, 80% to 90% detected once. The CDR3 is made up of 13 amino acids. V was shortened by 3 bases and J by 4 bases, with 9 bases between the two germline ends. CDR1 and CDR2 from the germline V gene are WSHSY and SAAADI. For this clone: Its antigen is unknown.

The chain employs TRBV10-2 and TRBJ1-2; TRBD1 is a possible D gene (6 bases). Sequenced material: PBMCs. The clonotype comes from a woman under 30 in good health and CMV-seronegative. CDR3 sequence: CASSDTGRYGYTF. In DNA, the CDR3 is TGCGCCAGCAGTGACACAGGGCGCTATGGCTACACCTTC.